This is a list of T cell receptor beta chains from one sample in a study of T cell repertoires in cytomegalovirus infection. From the reads, TCRdb called clonotypes with MiXCR, one entry per CDR3 protein. The profile covers more than 150,000 distinct CDR3 sequences, with roughly 30% appearing a single time and 30% to 35% taken by the ten largest. Sequenced sample: PBMCs. The receptors stem from a human donor in good health (CMV status not recorded). Some clones in this sample may be carry-over from other donors' samples. The CDR3 runs from the conserved cysteine through the conserved F or W. D genes are given only for firm matches. A clone size is listed for some rows: how often the clone was seen (once, few, many), or a class if it is expanded.

V,size,J,D,length,CDR3,DNA
TRBV5-1,once,TRBJ2-5,TRBD1,16,CASSKRLQGAAETQYF,TGCGCCAGCAGCAAGCGACTACAGGGGGCAGCGGAGACCCAGTACTTC
TRBV12-3/TRBV12-4,.,TRBJ2-1,TRBD1,18,CASSFRDRVFGRRNEQFF,TGTGCCAGCAGCTTCCGGGACAGGGTTTTCGGTCGACGCAATGAGCAGTTCTTC
TRBV4-1,.,TRBJ2-1,TRBD2,17,CASSQETRLAGKNEQFF,TGCGCCAGCAGCCAAGAAACTCGACTAGCGGGGAAGAATGAGCAGTTCTTC
TRBV18,.,TRBJ2-3,TRBD1,15,CTSSKKQGSTDTQYF,TGTACCAGCTCGAAAAAACAGGGGTCCACAGATACGCAGTATTTT
TRBV7-2,few,TRBJ2-7,.,13,CASSPWTYYEQYF,TGTGCCAGCAGTCCTTGGACATACTACGAGCAGTACTTC
TRBV20-1,once,TRBJ1-1,.,13,CSARDGQNTEAFF,TGCAGTGCTAGAGATGGACAGAACACTGAAGCTTTCTTT
TRBV2,few,TRBJ2-5,.,13,CASSERGQETQYF,TGTGCCAGCAGTGAAAGGGGACAAGAGACCCAGTACTTC
TRBV10-3,.,TRBJ1-1,.,13,CAIRGHENTEAFF,TGTGCCATCAGGGGACACGAGAACACTGAAGCTTTCTTT
TRBV2,.,TRBJ1-5,.,14,CASSVGGAGQPQHF,TGTGCCAGCAGTGTAGGAGGGGCCGGCCAGCCCCAGCATTTT
TRBV20-1,few,TRBJ2-1,.,13,CSASGGLDNEQFF,TGCAGTGCTAGTGGGGGGCTCGACAATGAGCAGTTCTTC
TRBV20-1,.,TRBJ2-3,.,14,CSASVGGRPDTQYF,TGCAGTGCTAGTGTCGGGGGGCGACCAGATACGCAGTATTTT
TRBV29-1,few,TRBJ1-2,TRBD1,12,CSGGDRELPGTF,TGCAGCGGTGGGGACAGGGAATTACCAGGCACCTTC
TRBV19,.,TRBJ1-5,.,14,CASSINSANQPQHF,TGTGCCAGTAGTATAAACAGCGCCAATCAGCCCCAGCATTTT
TRBV19,.,TRBJ1-6,.,15,CASSIEGAGNSPLHF,TGTGCCAGTAGTATAGAGGGCGCGGGTAATTCACCCCTCCACTTT
TRBV5-1,.,TRBJ1-5,TRBD1,15,CASSLDRGPNQPQHF,TGCGCCAGCAGCTTGGACAGGGGACCGAATCAGCCCCAGCATTTT
TRBV4-3,.,TRBJ1-2,.,17,CASSQVPPVGAYYGYTF,TGCGCCAGCAGCCAAGTACCCCCGGTGGGGGCGTACTATGGCTACACCTTC
TRBV10-3,few,TRBJ2-1,TRBD2,15,CAISELAGTNNEQFF,TGTGCCATCAGTGAACTAGCGGGGACTAACAATGAGCAGTTCTTC
TRBV6-1,.,TRBJ1-4,.,15,CASSSGGATNEKLFF,TGTGCCAGCAGCTCGGGAGGGGCGACTAATGAAAAACTGTTTTTT
TRBV7-2,.,TRBJ2-7,.,11,CASSLKAVQYF,TGTGCCAGCAGCTTAAAGGCGGTGCAGTACTTC
TRBV6-6,.,TRBJ2-5,.,13,CASSMGIRETQYF,TGTGCCAGCAGCATGGGTATAAGAGAGACCCAGTACTTC
TRBV7-2,many,TRBJ1-2,TRBD1,14,CASSLPGGYYGYTF,TGTGCCAGCAGCTTACCAGGGGGGTACTATGGCTACACCTTC
TRBV6-4,few,TRBJ2-1,TRBD1,15,CASSEAGGTYNEQFF,TGTGCCAGCAGTGAAGCAGGGGGAACTTACAATGAGCAGTTCTTC
TRBV27,.,TRBJ2-2,.,13,CASSGDLDWELFF,TGTGCCAGCAGTGGGGATCTAGACTGGGAGCTGTTTTTT
TRBV7-2,.,TRBJ1-2,TRBD1,15,CASSLVNRGAYGYTF,TGTGCCAGCAGCTTAGTGAACAGGGGGGCCTATGGCTACACCTTC
TRBV5-6,.,TRBJ2-5,.,15,CASSYERQKQETQYF,TGTGCCAGCAGCTACGAGAGACAGAAGCAAGAGACCCAGTACTTC
TRBV20-1,.,TRBJ1-1,.,16,CSARKSGQSMNTEAFF,TGCAGTGCTAGAAAATCGGGGCAGTCTATGAACACTGAAGCTTTCTTT
TRBV20-1,few,TRBJ2-5,TRBD2,16,CSARAGTSGIQETQYF,TGCAGTGCTAGAGCCGGGACTAGCGGGATTCAAGAGACCCAGTACTTC
TRBV20-1,few,TRBJ2-3,TRBD2,14,CSALAGGNTDTQYF,TGCAGTGCTTTAGCGGGGGGGAACACAGATACGCAGTATTTT
TRBV30,few,TRBJ1-1,.,12,CAWSHPNTEAFF,TGTGCCTGGAGCCATCCCAACACTGAAGCTTTCTTT
TRBV7-8,many,TRBJ2-7,.,17,CASSLAAEGPRGNEQYF,TGTGCCAGCAGCTTAGCCGCAGAAGGACCGCGGGGCAACGAGCAGTACTTC
TRBV7-2,.,TRBJ2-4,.,13,CASSFEAKNIQYF,TGTGCCAGCAGCTTTGAAGCCAAAAACATTCAGTACTTC
TRBV7-6,.,TRBJ1-6,.,14,CASSLRMRDSPLHF,TGTGCCAGCAGCTTGCGTATGAGGGATTCACCCCTCCACTTT
TRBV2,few,TRBJ1-6,TRBD1,15,CASTRRTGYNSPLHF,TGTGCCAGCACTAGACGGACAGGTTATAATTCACCCCTCCACTTT
TRBV19,.,TRBJ2-2,.,14,CASSIRAVTGELFF,TGTGCCAGTAGTATAAGGGCGGTCACCGGGGAGCTGTTTTTT
TRBV20-1,few,TRBJ2-7,.,12,CSVPAGSREQYF,TGCAGTGTTCCGGCAGGCTCTCGCGAGCAGTACTTC
TRBV12-3/TRBV12-4,.,TRBJ1-5,.,14,CASSLGSGTQPQHF,TGTGCCAGCAGTTTAGGGTCCGGGACTCAGCCCCAGCATTTT
TRBV12-3/TRBV12-4,.,TRBJ2-3,TRBD2,15,CASSRELADTDTQYF,TGTGCCAGCAGTAGGGAACTAGCGGACACAGATACGCAGTATTTT
TRBV29-1,.,TRBJ1-1,TRBD1,12,CSAKGQGREAFF,TGCAGCGCCAAGGGACAGGGGAGAGAGGCTTTCTTT